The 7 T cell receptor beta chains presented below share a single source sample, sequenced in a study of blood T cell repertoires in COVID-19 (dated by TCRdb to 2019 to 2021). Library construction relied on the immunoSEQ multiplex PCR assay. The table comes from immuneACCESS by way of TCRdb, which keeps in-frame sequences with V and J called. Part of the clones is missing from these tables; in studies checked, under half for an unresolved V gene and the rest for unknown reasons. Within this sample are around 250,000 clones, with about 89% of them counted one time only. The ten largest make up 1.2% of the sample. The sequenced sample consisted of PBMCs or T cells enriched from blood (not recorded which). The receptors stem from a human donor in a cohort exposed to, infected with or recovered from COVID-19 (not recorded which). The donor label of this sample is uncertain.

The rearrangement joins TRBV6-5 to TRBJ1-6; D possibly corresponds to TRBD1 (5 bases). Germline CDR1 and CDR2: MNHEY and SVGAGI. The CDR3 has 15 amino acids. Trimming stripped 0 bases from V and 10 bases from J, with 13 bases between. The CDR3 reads CASSYSTQGRSPLHF. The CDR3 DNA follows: TGTGCCAGCAGTTACTCGACCCAGGGCAGGTCACCCCTCCACTTT.

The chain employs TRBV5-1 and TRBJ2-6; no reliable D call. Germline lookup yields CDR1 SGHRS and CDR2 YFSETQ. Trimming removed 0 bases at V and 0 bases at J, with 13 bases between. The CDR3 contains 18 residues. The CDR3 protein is CASSLAQIQLSGANVLTF. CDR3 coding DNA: TGCGCCAGCAGCTTGGCCCAAATACAGCTCTCTGGGGCCAACGTCCTGACTTTC.

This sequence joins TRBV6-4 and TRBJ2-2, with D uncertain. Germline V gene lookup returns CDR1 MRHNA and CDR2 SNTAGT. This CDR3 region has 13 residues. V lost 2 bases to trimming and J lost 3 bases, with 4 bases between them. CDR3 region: CASSDDYTGELFF. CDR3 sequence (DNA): TGTGCCAGCAGTGACGACTACACCGGGGAGCTGTTTTTT.

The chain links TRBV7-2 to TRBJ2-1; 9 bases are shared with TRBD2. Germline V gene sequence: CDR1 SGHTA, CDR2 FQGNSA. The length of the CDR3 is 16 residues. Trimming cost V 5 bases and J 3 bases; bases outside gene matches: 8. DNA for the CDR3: TGTGCCAGCAGCACTGCCCGCGGGGGGGGCTACAATGAGCAGTTCTTC. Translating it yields CASSTARGGGYNEQFF.

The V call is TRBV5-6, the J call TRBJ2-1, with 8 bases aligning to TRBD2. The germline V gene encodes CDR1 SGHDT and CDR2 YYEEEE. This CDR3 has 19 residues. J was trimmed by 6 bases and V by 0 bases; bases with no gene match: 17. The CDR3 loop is CASSLGLRGATLLPNEQFF. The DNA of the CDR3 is TGTGCCAGCAGCTTGGGCTTGCGGGGGGCGACTCTACTGCCCAATGAGCAGTTCTTC. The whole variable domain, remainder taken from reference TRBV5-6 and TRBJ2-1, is DAGVTQSPTHLIKTRGQQVTLRCSPKSGHDTVSWYQQALGQGPQFIFQYYEEEERQRGNFPDRFSGHQFPNYSSELNVNALLLGDSALYLCASSLGLRGATLLPNEQFFGPGTRLTVL.

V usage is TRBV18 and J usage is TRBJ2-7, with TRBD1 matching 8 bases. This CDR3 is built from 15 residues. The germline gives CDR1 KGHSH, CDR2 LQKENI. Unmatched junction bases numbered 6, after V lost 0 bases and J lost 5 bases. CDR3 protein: CASSPPGRGPHEQYF. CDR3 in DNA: TGTGCCAGCTCACCACCGGGCAGGGGGCCCCACGAGCAGTACTTC.

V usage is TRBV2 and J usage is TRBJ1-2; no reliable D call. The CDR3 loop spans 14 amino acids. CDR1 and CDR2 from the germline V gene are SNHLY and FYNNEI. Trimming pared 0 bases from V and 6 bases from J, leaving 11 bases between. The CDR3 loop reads CASSEAGGWDGYTF. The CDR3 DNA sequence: TGTGCCAGCAGTGAAGCGGGAGGTTGGGATGGCTACACCTTC.